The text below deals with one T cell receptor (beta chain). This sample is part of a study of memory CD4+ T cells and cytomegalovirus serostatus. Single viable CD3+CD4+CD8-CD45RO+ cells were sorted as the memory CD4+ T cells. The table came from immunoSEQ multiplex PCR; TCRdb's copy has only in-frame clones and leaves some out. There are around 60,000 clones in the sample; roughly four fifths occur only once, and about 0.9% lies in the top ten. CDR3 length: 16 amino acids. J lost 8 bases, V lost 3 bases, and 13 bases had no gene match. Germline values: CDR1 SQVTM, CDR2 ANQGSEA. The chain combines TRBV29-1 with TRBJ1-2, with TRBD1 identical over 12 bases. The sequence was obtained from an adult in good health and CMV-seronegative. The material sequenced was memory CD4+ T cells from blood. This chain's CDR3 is CSVDGAPGTGGRGYTF. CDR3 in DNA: TGCAGCGTTGATGGGGCCCCCGGGACAGGGGGCAGGGGCTACACCTTC. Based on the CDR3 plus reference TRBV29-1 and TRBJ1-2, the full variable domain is SAVISQKPSRDICQRGTSLTIQCQVDSQVTMMFWYRQQPGQSLTLIATANQGSEATYESGFVIDKFPISRPNLTFSTLTVSNMSPEDSSIYLCSVDGAPGTGGRGYTFGSGTRLTVV.